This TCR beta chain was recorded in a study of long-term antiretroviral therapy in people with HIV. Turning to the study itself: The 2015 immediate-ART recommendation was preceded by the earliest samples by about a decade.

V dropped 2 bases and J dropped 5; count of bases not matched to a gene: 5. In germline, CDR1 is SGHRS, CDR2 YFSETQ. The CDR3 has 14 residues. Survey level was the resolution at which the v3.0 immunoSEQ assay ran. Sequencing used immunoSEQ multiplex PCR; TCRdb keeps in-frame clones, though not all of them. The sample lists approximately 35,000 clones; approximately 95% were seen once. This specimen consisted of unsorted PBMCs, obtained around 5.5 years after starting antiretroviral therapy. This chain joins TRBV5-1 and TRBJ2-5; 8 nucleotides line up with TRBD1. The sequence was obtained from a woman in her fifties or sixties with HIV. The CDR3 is CASSFQGARETQYF. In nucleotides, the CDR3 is TGCGCCAGCAGCTTCCAGGGGGCGCGGGAGACCCAGTACTTC.